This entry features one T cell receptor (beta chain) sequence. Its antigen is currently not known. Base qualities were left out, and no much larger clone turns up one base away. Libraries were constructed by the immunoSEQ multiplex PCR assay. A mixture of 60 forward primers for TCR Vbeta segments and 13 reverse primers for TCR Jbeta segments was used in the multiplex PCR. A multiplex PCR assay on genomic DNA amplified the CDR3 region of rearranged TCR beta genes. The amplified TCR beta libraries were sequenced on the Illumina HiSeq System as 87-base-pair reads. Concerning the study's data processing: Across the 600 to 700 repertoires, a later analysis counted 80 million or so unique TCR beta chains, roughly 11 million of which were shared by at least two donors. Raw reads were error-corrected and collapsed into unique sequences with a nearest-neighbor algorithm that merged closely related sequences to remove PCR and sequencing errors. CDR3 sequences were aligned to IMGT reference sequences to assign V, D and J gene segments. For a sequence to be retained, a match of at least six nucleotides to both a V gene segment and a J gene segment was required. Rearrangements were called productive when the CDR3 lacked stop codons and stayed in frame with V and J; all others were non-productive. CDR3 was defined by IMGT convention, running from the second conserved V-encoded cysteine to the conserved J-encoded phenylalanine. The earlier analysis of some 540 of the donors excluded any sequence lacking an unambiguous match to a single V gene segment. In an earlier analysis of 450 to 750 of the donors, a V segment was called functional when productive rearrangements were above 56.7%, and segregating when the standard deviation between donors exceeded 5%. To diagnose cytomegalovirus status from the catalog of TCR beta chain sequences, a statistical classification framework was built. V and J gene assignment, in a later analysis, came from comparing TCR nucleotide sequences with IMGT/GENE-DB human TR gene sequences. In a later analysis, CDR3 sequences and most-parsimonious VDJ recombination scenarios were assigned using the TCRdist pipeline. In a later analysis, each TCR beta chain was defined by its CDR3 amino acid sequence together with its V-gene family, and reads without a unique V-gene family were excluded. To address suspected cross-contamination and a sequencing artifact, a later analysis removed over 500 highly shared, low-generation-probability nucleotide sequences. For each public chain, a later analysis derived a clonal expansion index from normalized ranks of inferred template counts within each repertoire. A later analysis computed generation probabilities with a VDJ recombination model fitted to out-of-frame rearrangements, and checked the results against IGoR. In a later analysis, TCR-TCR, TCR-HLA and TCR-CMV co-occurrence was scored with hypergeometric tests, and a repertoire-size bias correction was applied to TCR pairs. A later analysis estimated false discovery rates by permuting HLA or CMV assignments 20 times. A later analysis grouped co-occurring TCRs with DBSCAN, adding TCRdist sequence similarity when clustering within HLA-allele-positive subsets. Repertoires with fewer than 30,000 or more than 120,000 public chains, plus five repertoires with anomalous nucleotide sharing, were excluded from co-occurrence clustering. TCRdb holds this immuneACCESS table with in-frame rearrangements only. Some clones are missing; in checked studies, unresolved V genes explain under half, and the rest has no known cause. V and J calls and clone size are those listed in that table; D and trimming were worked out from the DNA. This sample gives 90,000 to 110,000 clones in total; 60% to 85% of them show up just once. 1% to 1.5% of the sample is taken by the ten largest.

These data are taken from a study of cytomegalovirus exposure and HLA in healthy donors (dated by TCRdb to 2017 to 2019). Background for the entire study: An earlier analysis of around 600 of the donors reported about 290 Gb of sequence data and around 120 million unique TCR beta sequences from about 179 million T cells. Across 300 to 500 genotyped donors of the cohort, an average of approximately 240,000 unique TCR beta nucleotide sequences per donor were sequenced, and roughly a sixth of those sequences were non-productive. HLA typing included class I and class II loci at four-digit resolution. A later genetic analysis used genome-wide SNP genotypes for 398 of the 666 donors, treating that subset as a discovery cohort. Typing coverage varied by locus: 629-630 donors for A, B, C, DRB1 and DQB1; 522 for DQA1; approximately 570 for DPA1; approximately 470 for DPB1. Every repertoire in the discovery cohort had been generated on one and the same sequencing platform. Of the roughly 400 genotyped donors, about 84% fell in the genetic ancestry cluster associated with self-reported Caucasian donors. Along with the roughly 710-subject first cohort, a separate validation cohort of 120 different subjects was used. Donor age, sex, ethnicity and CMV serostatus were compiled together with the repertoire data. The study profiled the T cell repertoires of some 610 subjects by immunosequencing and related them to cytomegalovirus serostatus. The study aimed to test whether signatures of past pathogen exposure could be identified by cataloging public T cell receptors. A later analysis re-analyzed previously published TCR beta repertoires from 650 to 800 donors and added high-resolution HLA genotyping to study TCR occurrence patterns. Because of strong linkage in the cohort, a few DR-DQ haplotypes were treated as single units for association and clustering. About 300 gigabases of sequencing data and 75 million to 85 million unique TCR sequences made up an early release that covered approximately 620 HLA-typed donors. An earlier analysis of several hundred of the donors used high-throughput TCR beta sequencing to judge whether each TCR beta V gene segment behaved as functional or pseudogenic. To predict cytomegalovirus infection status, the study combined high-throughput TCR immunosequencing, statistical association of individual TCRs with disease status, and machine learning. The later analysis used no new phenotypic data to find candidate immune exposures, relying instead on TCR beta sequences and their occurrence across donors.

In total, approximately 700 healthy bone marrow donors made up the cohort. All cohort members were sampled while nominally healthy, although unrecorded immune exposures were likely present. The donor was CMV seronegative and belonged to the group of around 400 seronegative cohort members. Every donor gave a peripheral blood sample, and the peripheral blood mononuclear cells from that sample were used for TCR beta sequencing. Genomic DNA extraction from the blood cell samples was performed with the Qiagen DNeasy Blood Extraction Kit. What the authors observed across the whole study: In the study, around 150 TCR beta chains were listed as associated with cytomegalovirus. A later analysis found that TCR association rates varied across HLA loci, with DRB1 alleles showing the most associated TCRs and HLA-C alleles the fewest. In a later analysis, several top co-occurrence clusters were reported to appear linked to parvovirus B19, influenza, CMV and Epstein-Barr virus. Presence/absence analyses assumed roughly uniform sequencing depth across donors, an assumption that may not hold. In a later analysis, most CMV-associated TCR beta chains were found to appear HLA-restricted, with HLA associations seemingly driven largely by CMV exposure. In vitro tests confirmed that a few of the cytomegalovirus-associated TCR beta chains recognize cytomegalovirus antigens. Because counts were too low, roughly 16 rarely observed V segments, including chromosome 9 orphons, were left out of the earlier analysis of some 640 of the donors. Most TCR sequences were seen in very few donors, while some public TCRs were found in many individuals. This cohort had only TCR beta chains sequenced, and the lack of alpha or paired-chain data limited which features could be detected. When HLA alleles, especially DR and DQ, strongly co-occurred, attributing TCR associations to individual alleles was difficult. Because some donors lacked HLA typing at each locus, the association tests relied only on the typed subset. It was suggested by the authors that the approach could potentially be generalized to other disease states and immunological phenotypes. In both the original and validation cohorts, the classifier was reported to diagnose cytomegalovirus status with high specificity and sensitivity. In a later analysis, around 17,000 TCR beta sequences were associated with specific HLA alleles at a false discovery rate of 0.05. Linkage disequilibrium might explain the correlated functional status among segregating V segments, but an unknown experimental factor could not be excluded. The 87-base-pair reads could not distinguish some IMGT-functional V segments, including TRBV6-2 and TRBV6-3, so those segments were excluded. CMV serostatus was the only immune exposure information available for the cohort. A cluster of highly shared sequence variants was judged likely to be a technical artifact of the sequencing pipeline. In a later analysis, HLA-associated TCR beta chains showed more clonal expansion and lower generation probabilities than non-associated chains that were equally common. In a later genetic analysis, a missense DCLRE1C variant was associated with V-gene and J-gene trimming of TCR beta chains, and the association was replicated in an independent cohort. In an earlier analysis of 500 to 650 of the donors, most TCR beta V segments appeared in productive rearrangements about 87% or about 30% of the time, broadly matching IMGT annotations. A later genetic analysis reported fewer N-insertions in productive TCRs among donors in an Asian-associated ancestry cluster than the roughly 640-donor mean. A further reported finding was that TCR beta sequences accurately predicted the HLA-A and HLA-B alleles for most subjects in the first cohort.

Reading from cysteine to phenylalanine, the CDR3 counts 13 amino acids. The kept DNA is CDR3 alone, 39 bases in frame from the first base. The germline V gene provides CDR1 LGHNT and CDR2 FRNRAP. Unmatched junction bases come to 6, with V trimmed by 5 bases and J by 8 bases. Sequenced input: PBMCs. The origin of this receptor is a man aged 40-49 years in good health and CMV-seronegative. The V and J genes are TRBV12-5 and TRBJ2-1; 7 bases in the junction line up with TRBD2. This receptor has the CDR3 CASGAHGGDEQFF. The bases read TGTGCTAGTGGTGCCCATGGGGGGGATGAGCAGTTCTTC.